The clone carrying this TCR beta chain was seen many times. Its antigen is unidentified. Recruitment covered hyperthyroidism patients aged 18 to 65 whose new diagnosis was of under 2 months' duration. The data were taken from a study of Graves' ophthalmopathy and Graves' hyperthyroidism. Study-level results: Forecasting of ophthalmopathy progression by the model achieved about 69% sensitivity and less than 80% specificity.

J was trimmed by 8 bases and V by 4 bases; bases with no gene match: 11. CDR3 size: 16 residues. Germline V lookup: CDR1 MGHDK, CDR2 SYGVNS. CDR3 regions of TCR beta were amplified from RNA transcripts. Second-round multiplex PCR came after first-round RT-PCR with HTBI primers. MiXCR, applied by TCRdb to the multiplex PCR reads, yields one record per CDR3 protein. The data contain about 1.1 million distinct CDR3 sequences, about 40% of them singletons. Sequencing was carried out using peripheral blood or thyroid tissue (not recorded which). The sequence came from an adult man with Graves' hyperthyroidism. J is TRBJ1-2 and V is TRBV25-1; TRBD1 matches 12 bases. CDR3 DNA: TGTGCCAGCAGTGCGATACCGGGACAGGGGGCTGGGGGCTACACCTTC. Translation gives CASSAIPGQGAGGYTF.